This TCR beta chain was documented in a study of CD8 T cells in ankylosing spondylitis. V dropped 2 bases and J dropped 11 bases, with 15 bases sitting between them. The V gene's germline CDR1 is MGHRA and CDR2 YSYEKL. CDR3 length equals 13 residues. Whole-study results and caveats: Seemingly characteristic of ankylosing spondylitis blood was a TCR beta motif consisting of about 8 highly homologous variants. Relatively rare in peripheral blood, disease-linked clones were also CD8+. Earlier work had already found some motif variants in reactive arthritis synovial fluid and blood. Disease-linked clones reportedly concentrated significantly in matched ankylosing spondylitis synovial fluid.

Libraries of TCR beta came from quantitative 5'-RACE with molecular barcodes. Each CDR3 protein gets one entry after TCRdb re-called the 5' RACE reads with MiXCR. The sample has fewer than 550,000 distinct CDR3 sequences, roughly 5% seen once. The sample holds many counts of this clonotype. The antigen remains undetermined. This receptor was obtained from a male donor with ankylosing spondylitis. The V gene is TRBV4-1, the J gene TRBJ1-1; D is undetermined. Sequences were obtained from blood, either unsorted or a sorted T cell fraction (not recorded which). CDR3 amino acids: CASSQTGGRLAFF. Written as DNA, the CDR3 is TGCGCCAGCAGCCAAACGGGAGGGCGGCTGGCTTTCTTT.